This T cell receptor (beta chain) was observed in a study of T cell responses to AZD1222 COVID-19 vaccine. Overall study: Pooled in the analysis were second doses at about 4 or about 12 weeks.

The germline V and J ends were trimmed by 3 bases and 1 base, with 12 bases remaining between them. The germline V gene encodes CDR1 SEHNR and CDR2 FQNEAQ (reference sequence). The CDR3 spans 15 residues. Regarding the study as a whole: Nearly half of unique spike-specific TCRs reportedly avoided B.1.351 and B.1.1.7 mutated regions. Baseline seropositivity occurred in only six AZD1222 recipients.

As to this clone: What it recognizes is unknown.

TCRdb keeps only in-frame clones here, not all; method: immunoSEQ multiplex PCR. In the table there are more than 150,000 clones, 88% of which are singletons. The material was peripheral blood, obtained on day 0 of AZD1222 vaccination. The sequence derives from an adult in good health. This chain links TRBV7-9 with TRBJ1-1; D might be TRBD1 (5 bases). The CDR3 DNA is TGTGCCAGCAGCTTCGGCAGGGCAGGGAACACTGAAGCTTTCTTT. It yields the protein CASSFGRAGNTEAFF.